The 29 T cell receptor beta chains presented below share a single source sample, sequenced in a study of Tregs in tolerant kidney transplant recipients. Method: immunoSEQ multiplex PCR; TCRdb's copy keeps in-frame clones and lacks some. The sample gives about 240,000 clones, 84% of which show up once; 0.5% to 0.65% is in the top ten. Sequencing was carried out using CD4+ T cells from blood. The receptor source for this set is a human donor in good health.

This clone was recorded only once. The V call is TRBV6-1, the J call TRBJ2-1; no firm D call. This CDR3 contains 14 residues. From germline, CDR1 is MNHNS and CDR2 SASEGT. V was pared by 1 base and J by 10 bases, with 14 bases between. For the CDR3, the DNA is TGTGCCAGCAGTGAAGTAGACCTACATACGGAGCAGTTCTTC. Its translation: CASSEVDLHTEQFF.

This sequence joins TRBV7-9 and TRBJ2-2, with D possibly matching TRBD2 (5 bases). Looked up from germline, CDR1 is SEHNR and CDR2 is FQNEAQ (reference sequence). V was trimmed by 5 bases and J by 4 bases, leaving 11 bases between them. The CDR3 is 14 amino acids. This chain's CDR3 is CASSTAGTTGELFF. CDR3 nucleotides: TGTGCCAGCAGCACCGCGGGTACCACCGGGGAGCTGTTTTTT.

This clone has only a few counts. V usage is TRBV10-1 and J usage is TRBJ2-7, with 14 bases fitting TRBD2. This CDR3 is built from 16 residues. V was clipped by 3 bases and J by 2 bases; unmatched bases: 3. Germline V CDR1 and CDR2: WNHNN, SYGVQD (reference sequence). This CDR3 reads CASSEGTSGSPYEQYF. CDR3 sequence (DNA): TGCGCCAGCAGTGAAGGGACTAGCGGGAGCCCCTACGAGCAGTACTTC.

The chain recombines TRBV5-4 with TRBJ2-3, with D unresolved. V was trimmed by 4 bases and J by 0 bases, leaving 18 bases between them. The length of the CDR3 is 17 residues. Germline V gives CDR1 SGHNT, CDR2 YYREEE (reference sequence). CDR3 amino acids: CASSRVGVKLSTDTQYF. The CDR3 DNA is TGTGCCAGCAGCCGGGTCGGCGTTAAACTCAGCACAGATACGCAGTATTTT.

The chain employs TRBV19 and TRBJ2-2; D remains ambiguous. Germline CDR1 reads LNHDA; CDR2 reads SQIVND (reference sequence). This CDR3 is built from 14 residues. The V and J ends lost 7 bases and 1 base respectively, with 10 bases between them. The CDR3 reads CASTMTQNTGELFF. The CDR3 region has the DNA TGTGCCAGTACTATGACCCAGAACACCGGGGAGCTGTTTTTT.

The genes are TRBV4-1 and TRBJ2-7, with TRBD2 matching 14 bases. V lost 4 bases to trimming and J lost 10 bases; unmatched junction nucleotides: 15. Germline loops: CDR1 MGHRA, CDR2 YSYEKL. The CDR3 runs to 17 residues. CDR3 coding DNA: TGCGCCAGCAGCCCGCCACGGGGAGGGACTAGCGGGAGTGCTCAGTACTTC. It codes for CASSPPRGGTSGSAQYF.

The chain combines TRBV10-2 with TRBJ2-7; 7 nucleotides line up with TRBD2. The CDR3 length is 14 residues. V trimming: 6 bases; J trimming: 3 bases; junction bases outside the gene matches: 8. Germline CDR1 and CDR2: WSHSY and SAAADI. The CDR3 DNA follows: TGCGCCAGCAGGATGAGCGGGGAGCTCTACGAGCAGTACTTC. It translates to CASRMSGELYEQYF.

With respect to this clone: Other nucleotide sequences from this sample produce the same CDR3. V gene TRBV11-2 combines with J gene TRBJ2-3, with D uncertain. V gave up 5 bases and J gave up 0 bases, with 0 bases separating them. Germline V lookup: CDR1 SGHAT, CDR2 FQNNGV. The CDR3 loop spans 11 amino acids. Written as DNA, the CDR3 is TGTGCCAGCAGCAGCACAGATACGCAGTATTTT. It codes for CASSSTDTQYF.

This clone has a handful of counts. CDR3 DNA: TGTGCCAGCAGTTTCCGAGACAGCTATGGCTACACCTTC. Amino acids: CASSFRDSYGYTF. The chain couples TRBV6-5 to TRBJ1-2; D possibly corresponds to TRBD1 (5 bases). Germline-derived CDR1 and CDR2 are MNHEY and SVGAGI. Deletions cut 4 bases from V and 4 bases from J, with 10 bases between. This CDR3 has 13 residues.

V and J are TRBV6-5 and TRBJ2-1; weak D call: TRBD2 (5 bases). The V gene's germline CDR1 is MNHEY and CDR2 SVGAGI. Trimming took 2 bases from V and 2 from J, leaving 7 bases between them. The CDR3 is 14 residues long. The CDR3: CASSYEAAYNEQFF. Here the CDR3 DNA reads TGTGCCAGCAGTTACGAAGCGGCCTACAATGAGCAGTTCTTC.

In DNA, the CDR3 is TGCGCCAGCAGCTTGGTAGGGGGCGCGGATCAGCCCCAGCATTTT. Translated, it gives CASSLVGGADQPQHF. The chain links TRBV5-1 to TRBJ1-5; 7 nucleotides agree with TRBD1. The length of the CDR3 is 15 residues. Germline V gene data show CDR1 as SGHRS and CDR2 as YFSETQ. Germline trimming cut 0 bases from V and 5 bases from J; bases unmatched to any gene: 5.

The gene calls are TRBV6-6 and TRBJ1-2; weak D call: TRBD1 (6 bases). This CDR3 is 13 amino acids long. In germline, CDR1 is MNHNY, CDR2 SVGAGI (reference sequence). V was clipped by 5 bases and J by 6 bases, with 13 bases between them. CDR3 residues: CASSRDTVDGYTF. The CDR3 DNA reads as TGTGCCAGCAGTAGGGACACCGTGGATGGCTACACCTTC.

V usage is TRBV19 and J usage is TRBJ2-7, with 12 bases that match TRBD1. The CDR3 covers 15 residues. Germline V gene lookup returns CDR1 LNHDA and CDR2 SQIVND (reference sequence). The J segment lost 12 bases and the V segment lost 6 bases, leaving 15 bases of the junction unmatched. CDR3 nucleotide sequence: TGTGCCAGTAGGGGACAGGGGGCTACATACGGTTTGTGGTACTTC. This translates into CASRGQGATYGLWYF.

The chain carries TRBV15 and TRBJ1-5; TRBD1 agrees at 10 bases. V gave up 1 base and J gave up 0 bases; unmatched junction bases: 9. CDR1 is LNHNV, CDR2 YYDKDF, per germline (reference sequence). CDR3 length: 19 residues. The CDR3 spells CATSRVRGQGVRSNQPQHF. CDR3 nucleotides: TGTGCCACCAGCAGAGTCCGAGGACAGGGGGTCCGTAGCAATCAGCCCCAGCATTTT.

A remark on this clone: Other DNA sequences in this sample translate to the same CDR3. This chain links TRBV5-1 with TRBJ1-1, with a tentative D call TRBD1 (6 bases). Germline V gene lookup returns CDR1 SGHRS and CDR2 YFSETQ. V lost 4 bases and J lost 1, with 11 bases in between. The CDR3 sequence is 14 residues long. For the CDR3, the DNA is TGCGCCAGCAGCCTGGACAGAGGGAACACTGAAGCTTTCTTT. It specifies CASSLDRGNTEAFF.

In this sample, this clone turned up a few times. The genes are TRBV6-5 and TRBJ2-2; tentatively, D is TRBD1 (6 bases). With 0 bases removed from V and 1 base from J, the gap between germline ends came to 9 bases. CDR3 length equals 16 residues. Germline V gene sequence: CDR1 MNHEY, CDR2 SVGAGI. In DNA form, the CDR3 reads TGTGCCAGCAGTTACTCCTGGGGACAGAACACCGGGGAGCTGTTTTTT. It yields the protein CASSYSWGQNTGELFF.

The chain recombines TRBV5-8 with TRBJ1-2; 11 bases map to TRBD1. CDR3 length equals 14 residues. Germline CDR1 SGHTS, CDR2 YDEGEE. Losses at the gene ends were 4 bases for V and 7 bases for J; bases not matched to a gene: 6. The CDR3 reads CASSEDRGRLGYTF. DNA for the CDR3: TGTGCCAGCAGCGAGGACAGGGGGCGACTTGGCTACACCTTC.

Remarks on this clone: The junction differs from germline at one of its ends, possibly a read error. The rearrangement uses TRBV7-9 and TRBJ2-4; the match to TRBD2 covers 7 bases. The V gene's germline CDR1 is SEHNR and CDR2 FQNEAQ (reference sequence). The CDR3 covers 11 residues. As DNA, the CDR3 is TGTGCCAGCAGCTTAGCGGCGGGAGTGGACTTC. Its protein product is CASSLAAGVDF.

This chain connects TRBV29-1 to TRBJ1-2, with 9 positions matching TRBD1. The CDR3 covers 13 residues. The germline V gene has CDR1 SQVTM and CDR2 ANQGSEA. Trimming at V came to 4 bases and at J to 7 bases, leaving 7 bases not matched to a gene. CDR3 protein: CSVAGQGVVGYTF. CDR3 coding DNA: TGCAGCGTTGCGGGACAGGGAGTAGTTGGCTACACCTTC.

This chain links TRBV10-3 with TRBJ2-5, with TRBD1 identical over 10 bases. Germline V CDR1 and CDR2: ENHRY, SYGVKD. The CDR3 sequence is 15 residues long. Trimming took 2 bases from V and 5 from J; bases not matched to a gene: 5. The CDR3 sequence: CAISEQTGGGETQYF. In DNA, the CDR3 is TGTGCCATCAGTGAGCAGACAGGGGGCGGGGAGACCCAGTACTTC.

Written as DNA, the CDR3 is TGTGCCTGGAAGGGATACGAGAATGAGCAGTTCTTC. It encodes CAWKGYENEQFF. The V gene is TRBV30, the J gene TRBJ2-1; D gene uncertain. The germline V gene has CDR1 GTSNPN and CDR2 SVGIG (reference sequence). The V and J ends lost 4 bases and 7 bases respectively, with 11 bases between them. CDR3 length: 12 amino acids.

The rearrangement joins TRBV5-4 to TRBJ1-1; no definite D call. V was shortened by 4 bases and J by 1 base, with 11 bases between the two germline ends. This CDR3 has 14 amino acids. Germline V lookup: CDR1 SGHNT, CDR2 YYREEE (reference sequence). Here the CDR3 reads CASSTPQKNTEAFF. The CDR3 DNA is TGTGCCAGCAGCACCCCACAGAAGAACACTGAAGCTTTCTTT. Full variable domain (outside the CDR3, taken from reference TRBV5-4 and TRBJ1-1): ETGVTQSPTHLIKTRGQQVTLRCSSQSGHNTVSWYQQALGQGPQFIFQYYREEENGRGNFPPRFSGLQFPNYSSELNVNALELDDSALYLCASSTPQKNTEAFFGQGTRLTVV.

The V gene is TRBV5-4, the J gene TRBJ2-5; TRBD1 is a possible D gene (5 bases). The germline V and J ends were trimmed by 4 bases and 9 bases, with 19 bases remaining between them. The CDR3 has 14 residues. Germline lookup yields CDR1 SGHNT and CDR2 YYREEE (reference sequence). The CDR3 spells CASSHQGTTPAQYF. In DNA, the CDR3 is TGTGCCAGCAGCCATCAGGGAACCACACCCGCCCAGTACTTC.

The chain links TRBV19 to TRBJ2-4; 7 bases are a match to TRBD1. Unmatched junction bases numbered 9, after V lost 5 bases and J lost 5 bases. From germline, CDR1 is LNHDA and CDR2 SQIVND (reference sequence). This CDR3 is 15 amino acids long. The chain's CDR3 is CASSLRQGGENIQYF. In DNA, the CDR3 is TGTGCCAGTAGTCTACGACAGGGTGGCGAAAACATTCAGTACTTC.

The chain uses TRBV6-5 and TRBJ1-2, with unresolved D. In germline, CDR1 is MNHEY, CDR2 SVGAGI. The CDR3 is 13 amino acids. The ends were cut back, 6 bases at V and 4 bases at J, with 12 bases in the middle. DNA for the CDR3: TGTGCCAGCAGGCCCTCCCGAACCTATGGCTACACCTTC. As protein: CASRPSRTYGYTF.

This rearrangement joins TRBV7-2 to TRBJ2-3, with D possibly being TRBD1 (6 bases). The V and J ends lost 4 bases and 2 bases respectively, with 13 bases between them. The germline V gene has CDR1 SGHTA and CDR2 FQGNSA. The CDR3 totals 15 residues. CDR3 sequence reads: CASSSGVTITDTQYF. In nucleotides, the CDR3 is TGTGCCAGCAGCTCAGGGGTGACTATCACAGATACGCAGTATTTT.

The chain recombines TRBV7-9 with TRBJ1-5; TRBD1 might be the D (5 bases). The germline CDR1 and CDR2 sequences are SEHNR and FQNEAQ (reference sequence). V was cut by 5 bases and J by 0 bases, with 11 bases left in between. The CDR3 loop spans 15 amino acids. The CDR3 DNA reads as TGTGCCAGCAGCCCTGGCGGACATAGCAATCAGCCCCAGCATTTT. This gives the protein CASSPGGHSNQPQHF.

There are a few counts of this clone. The rearrangement links TRBV5-4 to TRBJ2-7; 14 bases fit TRBD2. The CDR3 is made up of 15 amino acids. The V and J ends lost 4 bases and 3 bases, in that order; junction bases with no gene match: 3. Per the germline V gene, CDR1 is SGHNT and CDR2 is YYREEE (reference sequence). CDR3 loop: CASSGTSGRRYEQYF. CDR3 nucleotide sequence: TGTGCCAGCAGCGGGACTAGCGGGAGACGCTACGAGCAGTACTTC.

J is TRBJ2-3 and V is TRBV5-4, with D possibly being TRBD2 (6 bases). Looked up from germline, CDR1 is SGHNT and CDR2 is YYREEE (reference sequence). This CDR3 contains 16 residues. With 1 base removed from V and 4 bases from J, the gap between germline ends came to 16 bases. CDR3 region: CASSLKGAGPPDTQYF. The DNA for the CDR3 is TGTGCCAGCAGCTTGAAAGGGGCGGGGCCCCCAGATACGCAGTATTTT.